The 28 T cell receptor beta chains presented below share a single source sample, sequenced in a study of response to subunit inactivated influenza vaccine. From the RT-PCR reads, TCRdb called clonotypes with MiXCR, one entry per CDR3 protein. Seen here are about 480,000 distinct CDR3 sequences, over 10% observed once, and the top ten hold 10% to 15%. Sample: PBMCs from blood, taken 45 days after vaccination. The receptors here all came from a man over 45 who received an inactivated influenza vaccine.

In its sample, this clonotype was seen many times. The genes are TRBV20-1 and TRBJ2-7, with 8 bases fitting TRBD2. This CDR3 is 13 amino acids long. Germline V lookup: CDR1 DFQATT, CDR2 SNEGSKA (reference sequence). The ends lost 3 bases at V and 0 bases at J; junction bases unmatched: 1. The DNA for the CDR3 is TGCAGTGCTAGCGGGAGGGCCTCCTACGAGCAGTACTTC. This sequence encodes CSASGRASYEQYF.

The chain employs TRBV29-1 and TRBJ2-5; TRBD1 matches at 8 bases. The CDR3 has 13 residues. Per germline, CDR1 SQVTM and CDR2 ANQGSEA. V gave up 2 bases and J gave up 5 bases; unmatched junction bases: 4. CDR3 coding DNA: TGCAGCGTTGAATCAGGGGGCTCGGAGACCCAGTACTTC. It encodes CSVESGGSETQYF. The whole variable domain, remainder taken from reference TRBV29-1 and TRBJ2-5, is SAVISQKPSRDICQRGTSLTIQCQVDSQVTMMFWYRQQPGQSLTLIATANQGSEATYESGFVIDKFPISRPNLTFSTLTVSNMSPEDSSIYLCSVESGGSETQYFGPGTRLLVL.

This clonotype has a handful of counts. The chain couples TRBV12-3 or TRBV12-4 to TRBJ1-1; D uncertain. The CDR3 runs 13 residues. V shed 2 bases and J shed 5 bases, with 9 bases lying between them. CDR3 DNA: TGTGCCAGCAGTTTAACCGCCGGGACTGAAGCTTTCTTT. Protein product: CASSLTAGTEAFF.

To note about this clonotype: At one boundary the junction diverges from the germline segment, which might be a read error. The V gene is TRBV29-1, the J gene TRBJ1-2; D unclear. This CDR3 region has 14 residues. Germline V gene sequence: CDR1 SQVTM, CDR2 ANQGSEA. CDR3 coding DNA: TGCAGCGTAGTGACCGGACGGTCTAATTATGGCTACACCTTC. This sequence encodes CSVVTGRSNYGYTF.

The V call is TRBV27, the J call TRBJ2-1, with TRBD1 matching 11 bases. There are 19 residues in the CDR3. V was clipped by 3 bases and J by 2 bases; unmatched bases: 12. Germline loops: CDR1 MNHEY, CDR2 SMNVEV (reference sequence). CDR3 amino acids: CASSFRTGGLRSPYNEQFF. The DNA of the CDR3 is TGTGCCAGCAGTTTCCGGACAGGGGGCTTGAGATCCCCCTACAATGAGCAGTTCTTC.

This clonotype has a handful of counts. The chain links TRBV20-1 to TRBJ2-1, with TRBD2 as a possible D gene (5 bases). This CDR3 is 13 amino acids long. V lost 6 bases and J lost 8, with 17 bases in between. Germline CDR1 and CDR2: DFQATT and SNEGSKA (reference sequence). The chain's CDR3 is CSAFLGSLDEQFF. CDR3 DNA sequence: TGCAGTGCCTTCCTAGGGAGTTTAGATGAGCAGTTCTTC.

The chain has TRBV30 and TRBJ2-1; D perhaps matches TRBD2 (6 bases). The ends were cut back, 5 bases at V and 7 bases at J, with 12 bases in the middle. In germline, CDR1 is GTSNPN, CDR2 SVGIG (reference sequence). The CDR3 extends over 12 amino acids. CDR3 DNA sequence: TGTGCCTGGCGTAACGGGGGAAATGAGCAGTTCTTC. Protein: CAWRNGGNEQFF.

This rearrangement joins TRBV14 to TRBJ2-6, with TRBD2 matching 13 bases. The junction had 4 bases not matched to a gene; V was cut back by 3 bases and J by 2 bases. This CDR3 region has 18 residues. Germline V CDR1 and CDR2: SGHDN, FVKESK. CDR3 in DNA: TGTGCCAGCAGCCATATAGGACTAGCGGGAGCTGGGGCCAACGTCCTGACTTTC. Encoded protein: CASSHIGLAGAGANVLTF.

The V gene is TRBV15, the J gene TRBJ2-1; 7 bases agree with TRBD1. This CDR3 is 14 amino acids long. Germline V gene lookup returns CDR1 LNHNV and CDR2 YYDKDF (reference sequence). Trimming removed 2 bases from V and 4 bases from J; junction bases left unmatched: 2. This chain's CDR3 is CATSRTTGYNEQFF. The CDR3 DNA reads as TGTGCCACCAGCAGAACGACAGGGTACAATGAGCAGTTCTTC.

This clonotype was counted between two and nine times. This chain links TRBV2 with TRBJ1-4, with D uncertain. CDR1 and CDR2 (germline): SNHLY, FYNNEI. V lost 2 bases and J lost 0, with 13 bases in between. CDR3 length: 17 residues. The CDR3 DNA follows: TGTGCCAGCAGTGAATCAGTGGGATATGCAACTAATGAAAAACTGTTTTTT. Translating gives CASSESVGYATNEKLFF. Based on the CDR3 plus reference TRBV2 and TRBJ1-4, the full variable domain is EPEVTQTPSHQVTQMGQEVILRCVPISNHLYFYWYRQILGQKVEFLVSFYNNEISEKSEIFDDQFSVERPDGSNFTLKIRSTKLEDSAMYFCASSESVGYATNEKLFFGSGTQLSVL.

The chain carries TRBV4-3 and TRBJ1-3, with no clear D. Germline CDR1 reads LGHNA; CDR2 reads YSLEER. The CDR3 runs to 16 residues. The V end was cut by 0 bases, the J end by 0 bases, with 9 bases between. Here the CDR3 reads CASSQDRTISGNTIYF. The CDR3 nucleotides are TGCGCCAGCAGCCAAGATCGGACGATCTCTGGAAACACCATATATTTT.

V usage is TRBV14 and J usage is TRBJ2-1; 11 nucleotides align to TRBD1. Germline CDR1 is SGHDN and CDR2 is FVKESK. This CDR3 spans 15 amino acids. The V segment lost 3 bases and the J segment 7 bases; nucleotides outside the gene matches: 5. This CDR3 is CASSHRDRGENEQFF. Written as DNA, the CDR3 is TGTGCCAGCAGCCATCGGGACAGGGGGGAAAATGAGCAGTTCTTC.

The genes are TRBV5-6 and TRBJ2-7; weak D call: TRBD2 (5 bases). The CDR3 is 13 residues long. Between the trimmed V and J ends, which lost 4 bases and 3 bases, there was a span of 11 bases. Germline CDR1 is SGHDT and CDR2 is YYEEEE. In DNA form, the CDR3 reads TGTGCCAGCAGCCCGAGACGGGGCTACGAGCAGTACTTC. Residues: CASSPRRGYEQYF.

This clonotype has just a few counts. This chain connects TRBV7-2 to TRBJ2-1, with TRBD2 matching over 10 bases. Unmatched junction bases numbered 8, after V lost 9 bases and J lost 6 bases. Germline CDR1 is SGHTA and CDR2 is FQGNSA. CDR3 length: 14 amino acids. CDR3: CASKGLAEGNEQFF. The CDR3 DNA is TGTGCCAGTAAAGGACTAGCGGAGGGCAATGAGCAGTTCTTC.

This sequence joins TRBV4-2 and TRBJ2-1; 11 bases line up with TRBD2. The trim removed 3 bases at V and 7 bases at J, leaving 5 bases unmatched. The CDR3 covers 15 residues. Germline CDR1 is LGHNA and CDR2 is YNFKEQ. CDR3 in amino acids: CASSQISGGANEQFF. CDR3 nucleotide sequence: TGTGCCAGCAGCCAGATTAGCGGGGGGGCTAATGAGCAGTTCTTC.

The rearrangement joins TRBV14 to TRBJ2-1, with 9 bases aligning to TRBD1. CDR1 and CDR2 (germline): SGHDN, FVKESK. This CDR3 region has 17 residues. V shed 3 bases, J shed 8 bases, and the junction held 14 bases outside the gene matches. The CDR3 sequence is CASSQDRDRGIFYEQFF. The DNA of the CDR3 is TGTGCCAGCAGCCAGGACCGAGACAGGGGGATTTTCTATGAGCAGTTCTTC.

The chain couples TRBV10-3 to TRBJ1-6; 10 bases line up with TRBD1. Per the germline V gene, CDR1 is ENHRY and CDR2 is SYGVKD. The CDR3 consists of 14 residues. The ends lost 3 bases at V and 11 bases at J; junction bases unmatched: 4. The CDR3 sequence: CAISEDRGHPPLHF. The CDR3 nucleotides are TGTGCCATCAGTGAAGACAGGGGGCATCCACCCCTCCACTTT.

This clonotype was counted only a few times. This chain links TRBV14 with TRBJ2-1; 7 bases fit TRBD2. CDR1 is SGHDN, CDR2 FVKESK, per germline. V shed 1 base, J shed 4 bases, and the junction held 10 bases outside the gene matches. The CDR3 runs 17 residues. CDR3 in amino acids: CASSQGHLAEPYNEQFF. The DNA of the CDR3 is TGTGCCAGCAGCCAAGGCCACCTAGCGGAACCTTACAATGAGCAGTTCTTC.

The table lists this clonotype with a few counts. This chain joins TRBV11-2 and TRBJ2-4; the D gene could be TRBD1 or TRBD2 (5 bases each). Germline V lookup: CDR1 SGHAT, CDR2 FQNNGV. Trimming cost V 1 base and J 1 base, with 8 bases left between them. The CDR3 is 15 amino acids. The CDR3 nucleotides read TGTGCCAGCAGCTTAGGGTGGGGGGCCAAAAACATTCAGTACTTC. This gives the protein CASSLGWGAKNIQYF.

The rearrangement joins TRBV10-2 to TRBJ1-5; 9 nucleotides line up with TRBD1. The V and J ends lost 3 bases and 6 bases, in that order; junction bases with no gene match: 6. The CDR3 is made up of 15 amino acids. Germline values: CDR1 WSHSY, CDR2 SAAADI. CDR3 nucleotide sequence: TGCGCCAGCAGTGACACAGGGGGCTACGGTCAGCCCCAGCATTTT. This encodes CASSDTGGYGQPQHF.

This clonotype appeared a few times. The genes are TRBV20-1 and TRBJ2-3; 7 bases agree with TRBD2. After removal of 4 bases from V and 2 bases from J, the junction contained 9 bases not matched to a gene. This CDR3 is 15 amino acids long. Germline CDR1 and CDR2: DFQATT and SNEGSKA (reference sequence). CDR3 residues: CSAMASGFITDTQYF. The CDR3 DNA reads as TGCAGTGCTATGGCTAGCGGTTTTATCACAGATACGCAGTATTTT.

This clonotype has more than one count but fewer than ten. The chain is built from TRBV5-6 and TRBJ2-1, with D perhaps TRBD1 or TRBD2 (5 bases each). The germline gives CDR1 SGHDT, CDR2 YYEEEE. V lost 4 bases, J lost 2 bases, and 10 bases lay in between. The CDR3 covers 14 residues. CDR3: CASSARGTYNEQFF. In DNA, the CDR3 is TGTGCCAGCAGCGCCCGGGGCACCTACAATGAGCAGTTCTTC.

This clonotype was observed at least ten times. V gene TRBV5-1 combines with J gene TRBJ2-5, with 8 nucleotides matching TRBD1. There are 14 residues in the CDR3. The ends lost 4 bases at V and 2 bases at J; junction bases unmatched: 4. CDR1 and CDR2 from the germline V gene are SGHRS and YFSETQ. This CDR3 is CASSPGQAQETQYF. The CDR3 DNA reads TGCGCCAGCAGCCCGGGACAGGCACAAGAGACCCAGTACTTC.

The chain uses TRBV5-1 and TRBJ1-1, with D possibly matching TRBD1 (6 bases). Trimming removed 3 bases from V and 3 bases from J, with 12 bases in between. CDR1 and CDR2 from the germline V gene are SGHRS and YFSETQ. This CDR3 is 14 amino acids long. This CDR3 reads CASSWSYRDTEAFF. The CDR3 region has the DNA TGCGCCAGCAGCTGGAGTTACAGGGACACTGAAGCTTTCTTT.

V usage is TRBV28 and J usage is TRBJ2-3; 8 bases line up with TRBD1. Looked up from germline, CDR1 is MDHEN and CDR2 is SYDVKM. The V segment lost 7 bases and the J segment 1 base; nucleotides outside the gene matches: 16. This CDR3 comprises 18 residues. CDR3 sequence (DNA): TGTGCCAGCACCACCTCCCCCACCCTGGACAGGGGCACAGATACGCAGTATTTT. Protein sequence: CASTTSPTLDRGTDTQYF.

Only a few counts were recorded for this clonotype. This CDR3 reads CASSLGEETSQYF. In nucleotides, the CDR3 is TGTGCCAGCAGTTTAGGGGAAGAGACGTCCCAGTACTTC. The chain combines TRBV27 with TRBJ2-5; D not certain. V lost 2 bases and J 9 bases, leaving 13 bases between the germline ends. Germline-derived CDR1 and CDR2 are MNHEY and SMNVEV (reference sequence). The CDR3 has 13 amino acids.

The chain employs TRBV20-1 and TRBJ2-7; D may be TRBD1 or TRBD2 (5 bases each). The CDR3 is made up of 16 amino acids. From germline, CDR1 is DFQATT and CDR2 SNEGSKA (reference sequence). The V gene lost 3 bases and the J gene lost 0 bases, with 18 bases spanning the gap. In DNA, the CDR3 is TGCAGTGCTAGTGACGAGGGGCGAGGAACCTCCTACGAGCAGTACTTC. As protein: CSASDEGRGTSYEQYF.

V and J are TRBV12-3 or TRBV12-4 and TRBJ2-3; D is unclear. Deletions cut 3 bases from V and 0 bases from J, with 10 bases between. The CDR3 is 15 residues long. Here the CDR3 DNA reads TGTGCCAGCAGTTTCTCTACATCCAGCACAGATACGCAGTATTTT. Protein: CASSFSTSSTDTQYF.